These T cell receptor beta chains were read from a single sample in a study of control samples from healthy donors and cancer patients. Repertoires were generated with immunoSEQ multiplex PCR, while TCRdb's copy carries only in-frame clones and drops some. This sample has more than 60,000 clones, with about 89% found just once. The sequenced sample was PBMCs. The receptors here all came from a woman in her forties or fifties with colorectal cancer. CDR3s include the opening cysteine and the closing phenylalanine or tryptophan. The D gene is left open where the match is weak. Rows may omit the clone size; those that give it use once, few, many or a size class.

V	J	size	D	CDR3	DNA
TRBV6-1	TRBJ2-4	-	TRBD2	CASSEGGVAKNIQYF	TGTGCCAGCAGTGAGGGAGGGGTAGCCAAAAACATTCAGTACTTC
TRBV3-1/TRBV3-2	TRBJ2-5	-	-	CASSRGGSDPGETQYF	TGTGCCAGCAGTCGGGGTGGCTCAGATCCGGGGGAGACCCAGTACTTC
TRBV24-1	TRBJ2-5	-	-	CATSAPPRGLYQETQYF	TGTGCCACCAGTGCGCCGCCCCGGGGCCTGTACCAAGAGACCCAGTACTTC
TRBV7-6	TRBJ2-2	-	TRBD1	CASSSTGTGGHGELFF	TGTGCCAGCAGCTCCACCGGGACAGGGGGACACGGGGAGCTGTTTTTT
TRBV11-3	TRBJ2-5	-	TRBD1	CASSKGQGRDQYF	TGTGCCAGCAGCAAGGGACAGGGAAGGGACCAGTACTTC
TRBV19	TRBJ2-1	-	TRBD2	CASTGTGGFYNEQFF	TGTGCCAGTACCGGAACGGGGGGTTTCTACAATGAGCAGTTCTTC
TRBV19	TRBJ2-2	-	-	CASSHPPGKLFF	TGTGCCAGTAGTCACCCACCGGGGAAGCTGTTTTTT
TRBV6-2/TRBV6-3	TRBJ1-2	-	TRBD1	CASSGQAAGYTF	TGTGCCAGCAGTGGACAGGCCGCAGGCTACACCTTC
TRBV6-6	TRBJ1-1	-	TRBD1	CASRSQGQSNTEAFF	TGTGCCAGCAGATCCCAGGGACAGTCGAACACTGAAGCTTTCTTT
TRBV18	TRBJ2-3	-	TRBD2	CASSYSGGPDTQYF	TGTGCCAGCTCATACAGCGGGGGGCCAGATACGCAGTATTTT
TRBV7-2	TRBJ2-2	-	TRBD2	CASSLGGGGELFF	TGTGCCAGCAGCTTAGGGGGGGGCGGGGAGCTGTTTTTT
TRBV2	TRBJ2-6	once	TRBD1	CATRQGGSGANVLTF	TGTGCCACCAGACAGGGTGGCTCTGGGGCCAACGTCCTGACTTTC
TRBV5-1	TRBJ2-2	-	-	CASSLGHGELFF	TGCGCCAGCAGCTTGGGTCACGGGGAGCTGTTTTTT
TRBV28	TRBJ1-3	-	-	CASSLIQGAGNTIYF	TGTGCCAGCAGTTTGATTCAAGGGGCTGGAAACACCATATATTTT
TRBV5-1	TRBJ1-6	-	TRBD1	CASSSADREVSSPLHF	TGCGCCAGCAGCTCCGCGGACAGGGAAGTAAGTTCACCCCTCCACTTT
TRBV7-8	TRBJ2-5	-	-	CASSRRGGGETQYF	TGTGCCAGCAGCCGCCGGGGAGGAGGGGAGACCCAGTACTTC
TRBV7-3	TRBJ2-1	medium-sized	TRBD2	CASSDRSGGRRNEQFF	TGTGCCAGCAGCGACCGTAGCGGGGGGCGTAGAAATGAGCAGTTCTTC
TRBV7-9	TRBJ1-2	-	-	CASSLLSRANYGYTF	TGTGCCAGCAGCTTATTATCCAGGGCCAACTATGGCTACACCTTC
TRBV19	TRBJ1-2	-	-	CASTFSGGTYGYTF	TGTGCCAGTACGTTCTCGGGGGGCACCTATGGCTACACCTTC
TRBV6-4	TRBJ2-1	once	TRBD2	CASSEVIAGANEQFF	TGTGCCAGCAGTGAGGTGATAGCGGGGGCTAATGAGCAGTTCTTC
TRBV5-1	TRBJ2-5	-	-	CASSPGGETQYF	TGCGCCAGCAGCCCTGGAGGGGAGACCCAGTACTTC
TRBV4-3	TRBJ1-1	few	-	CASSQEVAGMNTEAFF	TGCGCCAGCAGCCAAGAGGTAGCAGGGATGAACACTGAAGCTTTCTTT
TRBV24-1	TRBJ2-3	-	TRBD2	CATSDSTSGGTLLNTDTQYF	TGTGCCACCAGTGATTCAACTAGCGGGGGGACCCTACTAAACACAGATACGCAGTATTTT
TRBV7-8	TRBJ2-3	-	-	CASSLVPGGDTQYF	TGTGCCAGCAGCTTAGTGCCCGGAGGAGATACGCAGTATTTT
TRBV7-3	TRBJ2-4	-	-	CASSSRDPGKNIQYF	TGTGCCAGCAGCTCCAGGGATCCGGGCAAAAACATTCAGTACTTC
TRBV18	TRBJ1-3	-	-	CASSLNSHPGNTIYF	TGTGCCAGCTCACTGAACAGCCACCCTGGAAACACCATATATTTT
TRBV6-5	TRBJ2-5	few	-	CASSYGIGLETQYF	TGTGCCAGCAGTTACGGGATAGGGTTAGAGACCCAGTACTTC
TRBV14	TRBJ1-1	-	TRBD1	CASSRTGGEFPAFF	TGTGCCAGCAGCCGAACAGGGGGCGAATTTCCGGCTTTCTTT
TRBV7-3	TRBJ2-3	-	TRBD2	CASSRGLSTDTQYF	TGTGCCAGCAGCCGGGGACTAAGCACAGATACGCAGTATTTT
TRBV24-1	TRBJ1-2	-	-	CATSDTTGGYTF	TGTGCCACCAGTGACACGACAGGTGGCTACACCTTC
TRBV24-1	TRBJ2-5	once	TRBD1	CATSDPSDRAKTQYF	TGTGCCACCAGTGACCCCTCGGACAGGGCGAAGACCCAGTACTTC
TRBV4-3	TRBJ2-4	-	TRBD2	CASSQAGGGVNIQYF	TGCGCCAGCAGCCAAGCGGGCGGGGGGGTGAACATTCAGTACTTC
TRBV6-1	TRBJ1-5	-	-	CASSEHQPQHF	TGTGCCAGCAGTGAACATCAGCCCCAGCATTTT
TRBV25-1	TRBJ2-3	-	-	CASSLTGGGDTQYF	TGTGCCAGCAGTCTTACTGGTGGAGGGGATACGCAGTATTTT
TRBV4-1	TRBJ1-6	once	TRBD1	CASSRDRGDSPLHF	TGCGCCAGCAGCCGGGACAGGGGTGATTCACCCCTCCACTTT
TRBV6-6	TRBJ1-5	-	TRBD1	CATSGQGTDQPQHF	TGTGCCACCTCCGGACAGGGAACGGATCAGCCCCAGCATTTT
TRBV9	TRBJ2-3	-	-	CASSVATDTQYF	TGTGCCAGCAGCGTAGCTACGGATACGCAGTATTTT
TRBV27	TRBJ2-1	-	-	CASSPPGLSQNEQFF	TGTGCCAGCAGCCCACCGGGGCTCTCCCAGAATGAGCAGTTCTTC
TRBV2	TRBJ2-2	-	-	CASSAMPPRELFF	TGTGCCAGCAGTGCGATGCCCCCGCGGGAGCTGTTTTTT
TRBV27	TRBJ2-5	-	TRBD2	CASSSSGGAPETQYF	TGTGCCAGCAGTTCTAGCGGGGGGGCTCCAGAGACCCAGTACTTC
TRBV3-1/TRBV3-2	TRBJ2-5	-	TRBD2	CASSLILGLAAQETQYF	TGTGCCAGCAGCCTTATATTGGGACTAGCGGCCCAAGAGACCCAGTACTTC
TRBV27	TRBJ1-1	-	-	CATGRPTAEAFF	TGTGCCACCGGGAGACCGACAGCTGAAGCTTTCTTT
TRBV13	TRBJ1-4	-	-	CASSLNQYNEKLFF	TGTGCCAGCAGCTTGAACCAGTATAATGAAAAACTGTTTTTT
TRBV4-3	TRBJ1-4	-	-	CASSQDGATNEKLFF	TGCGCCAGCAGCCAAGATGGTGCAACTAATGAAAAACTGTTTTTT
TRBV9	TRBJ1-3	-	-	CASSVADPRASGNTIYF	TGTGCCAGCAGCGTAGCGGACCCCAGGGCCTCTGGAAACACCATATATTTT
TRBV5-4	TRBJ1-1	-	-	CASSLENRAPTEAFF	TGTGCCAGCAGCTTGGAGAATCGGGCCCCCACTGAAGCTTTCTTT
TRBV4-2	TRBJ1-2	-	-	CASSQEVASNYGYTF	TGTGCCAGCAGCCAAGAGGTTGCGAGTAACTATGGCTACACCTTC
TRBV9	TRBJ1-1	-	-	CASSETGSPSGEAFF	TGTGCCAGCAGCGAGACAGGTTCGCCGTCCGGTGAAGCTTTCTTT
TRBV3-1/TRBV3-2	TRBJ2-5	-	-	CASSQDWVAQETQYF	TGTGCCAGCAGCCAAGATTGGGTAGCACAGGAGACCCAGTACTTC